The 17 T cell receptor beta chains reported below all come from one sample, sequenced in a study of post-analysis software for immune sequencing data. Antigen specificity for these receptors is unknown. Overall study results and limits: Five or six TRBV segments, TRBV5-6, TRBV5-1 and TRBV20-1 among them, were found more frequent in patients than controls.

Unique molecular identifiers were built into the TCR beta cDNA libraries. Using its own MiXCR run on the PCR reads, TCRdb lists one record per CDR3 protein. This table holds 600,000 to 750,000 distinct CDR3 sequences, approximately 60% found once. The sequenced material came from blood. The receptor source for this set is a girl aged 2 to 10 with multiple sclerosis.

This chain links TRBV20-1 with TRBJ1-2; 7 bases line up with TRBD1. With V trimmed by 3 bases and J by 4 bases, 20 bases remained unmatched. Germline CDR1 and CDR2: DFQATT and SNEGSKA (reference sequence). The CDR3 sequence is 18 residues long. This chain's CDR3 is CSASERDRPGQDGYGYTF. DNA for the CDR3: TGCAGTGCTAGTGAGAGGGACCGCCCTGGACAGGATGGCTATGGCTACACCTTC.

In its sample, this clonotype was seen a few times. The chain has TRBV2 and TRBJ1-1; 8 nucleotides match TRBD1. This CDR3 region has 15 residues. The V and J ends lost 3 bases and 1 base, in that order; junction bases with no gene match: 4. Germline V gives CDR1 SNHLY, CDR2 FYNNEI. In DNA, the CDR3 is TGTGCCAGCAGTGATCAGGGGGCGCGGAACACTGAAGCTTTCTTT. It yields the protein CASSDQGARNTEAFF.

The chain carries TRBV7-9 and TRBJ2-3; 9 nucleotides match TRBD2. This CDR3 contains 18 residues. V shed 0 bases and J 4 bases; nucleotides not matched to a gene: 11. CDR1 is SEHNR, CDR2 FQNEAQ, per germline (reference sequence). CDR3 DNA sequence: TGTGCCAGCAGCTTAGCGAGGCCATTAGCGGGAGTAGCAGATACGCAGTATTTT. Protein sequence: CASSLARPLAGVADTQYF.

V gene TRBV12-3 or TRBV12-4 combines with J gene TRBJ1-2, with D possibly matching TRBD1 (6 bases). This CDR3 is 17 amino acids long. Trimming stripped 6 bases from V and 4 bases from J, with 24 bases between. CDR3 residues: CASSPTGKHGDGYGYTF. CDR3 coding DNA: TGTGCCAGCAGCCCCACAGGGAAACACGGCGATGGCTATGGCTACACCTTC.

The table lists this clonotype with a few counts. This chain uses TRBV6-4 with TRBJ2-2; D not certain. Trimming took 2 bases from V and 3 from J, leaving 4 bases between them. CDR1 and CDR2 (germline): MRHNA, SNTAGT. This CDR3 spans 13 amino acids. The CDR3 protein is CASSDRDTGELFF. The CDR3 coding sequence is TGTGCCAGCAGTGACAGGGACACCGGGGAGCTGTTTTTT.

The rearrangement links TRBV6-5 to TRBJ1-5; tentatively, D is TRBD1 (5 bases). This CDR3 has 13 residues. The germline V gene has CDR1 MNHEY and CDR2 SVGAGI. V lost 5 bases, J lost 5 bases, and 10 bases lay in between. The CDR3 spells CASSPDTYQPQHF. The DNA for the CDR3 is TGTGCCAGCAGTCCGGACACTTATCAGCCCCAGCATTTT.

The V and J genes are TRBV9 and TRBJ2-1, with 7 bases lining up with TRBD2. Germline CDR1 SGDLS, CDR2 YYNGEE. This CDR3 has 14 residues. V lost 3 bases and J lost 5; bases outside the gene matches: 5. The DNA for the CDR3 is TGTGCCAGCAGCGCCCTAGCGGAAAACAATGAGCAGTTCTTC. Amino acid sequence: CASSALAENNEQFF.

The chain couples TRBV5-1 to TRBJ2-2, with no clear D. V gave up 4 bases and J gave up 3 bases, with 1 base separating them. Germline V gene data show CDR1 as SGHRS and CDR2 as YFSETQ. The CDR3 spans 11 residues. CDR3 coding DNA: TGCGCCAGCAGCGACACCGGGGAGCTGTTTTTT. It is translated as CASSDTGELFF.

This sequence joins TRBV27 and TRBJ2-1; a weak D match, TRBD1 (5 bases). CDR3 size: 16 residues. Germline assignment: CDR1 MNHEY and CDR2 SMNVEV (reference sequence). Trimming stripped 5 bases from V and 4 bases from J, with 18 bases between. CDR3 sequence reads: CASSPLAPRTYNEQFF. In DNA form, the CDR3 reads TGTGCCAGCAGTCCCTTAGCCCCCCGGACATACAATGAGCAGTTCTTC.

The chain joins TRBV5-1 to TRBJ1-1; possible D gene TRBD1, 6 bases. The CDR3 covers 17 residues. Germline CDR1 and CDR2: SGHRS and YFSETQ. V was clipped by 0 bases and J by 0 bases, with 15 bases between them. CDR3 coding DNA: TGCGCCAGCAGCTTGGGAGGGGGGATCGGAATGAACACTGAAGCTTTCTTT. The encoded protein is CASSLGGGIGMNTEAFF.

V and J are TRBV11-3 and TRBJ2-1, with 7 bases lining up with TRBD1. Germline-derived CDR1 and CDR2 are SGHNT and YENEEA. The trim removed 3 bases at V and 6 bases at J, leaving 8 bases unmatched. CDR3 length: 15 residues. CDR3 protein: CASSFQSSGGNEQFF. The CDR3 DNA sequence: TGTGCCAGCAGCTTTCAATCTTCAGGGGGCAATGAGCAGTTCTTC.

This clonotype has a handful of counts. The CDR3 DNA is TGTGCCATCAGTGAGTCCCCGGACGGTGCCGTCGTAAAGACCCAGTACTTC. It specifies CAISESPDGAVVKTQYF. The V gene is TRBV10-3, the J gene TRBJ2-5; D uncertain. This CDR3 has 17 amino acids. Germline V gene lookup returns CDR1 ENHRY and CDR2 SYGVKD. Trimming stripped 0 bases from V and 6 bases from J, with 20 bases between.

This chain links TRBV6-4 with TRBJ1-2; D ambiguous. The CDR3 contains 15 residues. The V end was cut by 3 bases, the J end by 4 bases, with 15 bases between. CDR1 MRHNA and CDR2 SNTAGT come from the germline V gene. CDR3 sequence (DNA): TGTGCCAGCAGTGATATAGGGAGCCCCCTCTATGGCTACACCTTC. It encodes CASSDIGSPLYGYTF.

J is TRBJ2-1 and V is TRBV15; D is unresolved. Per the germline V gene, CDR1 is LNHNV and CDR2 is YYDKDF (reference sequence). This CDR3 comprises 13 residues. V lost 3 bases, J lost 5 bases, and 8 bases lay in between. The CDR3 DNA sequence: TGTGCCACCAGCAGGAAGACCGACAATGAGCAGTTCTTC. As protein: CATSRKTDNEQFF.

This chain uses TRBV7-9 with TRBJ2-5; 7 nucleotides align to TRBD1. CDR3 size: 15 residues. CDR1 and CDR2 from the germline V gene are SEHNR and FQNEAQ (reference sequence). Trimming took 5 bases from V and 3 from J; bases not matched to a gene: 9. CDR3 in amino acids: CASSPLWTGKETQYF. CDR3 sequence (DNA): TGTGCCAGCAGCCCCTTGTGGACAGGAAAAGAGACCCAGTACTTC.

V and J are TRBV2 and TRBJ1-2; no reliable D call. The length of the CDR3 is 14 residues. Germline loops: CDR1 SNHLY, CDR2 FYNNEI. Trimming took 3 bases from V and 6 from J, leaving 14 bases between them. The CDR3 loop reads CASSEATVWDGYTF. CDR3 bases: TGTGCCAGCAGTGAGGCGACTGTTTGGGATGGCTACACCTTC.

The genes are TRBV6-1 and TRBJ2-1; TRBD1 agrees at 9 bases. This CDR3 has 19 amino acids. V gave up 8 bases and J gave up 5 bases; unmatched junction bases: 22. The germline V gene has CDR1 MNHNS and CDR2 SASEGT. The CDR3 reads CASAAVSRDRDRVHNEQFF. The CDR3 DNA reads as TGTGCCAGCGCAGCAGTTAGTCGGGACCGGGACAGGGTTCACAATGAGCAGTTCTTC.